These 14 T cell receptor beta chains originate from one sample sequenced in a study of graft-versus-host responses after intestinal transplantation. Generated by immunoSEQ multiplex PCR, the TCRdb table keeps only in-frame clones and is missing some. The sample has 35,000 to 45,000 clones; 93% are singletons. Sequencing was performed on PBMCs, taken 734 days after intestinal transplantation. The receptors shown here come from a human patient who received an intestinal transplant, so some T cells may come from the graft donor.

CDR3 residues: CASSLTQGNIQYF. The CDR3 region has the DNA TGTGCCAGCTCACTCACCCAGGGAAACATTCAGTACTTC. This sequence joins TRBV18 and TRBJ2-4; D is perhaps TRBD1 (5 bases). Germline CDR1 is KGHSH and CDR2 is LQKENI. V was trimmed by 4 bases and J by 6 bases, leaving 10 bases between them. The CDR3 extends over 13 amino acids.

This clone is medium-sized within its sample. This chain uses TRBV6-1 with TRBJ2-7; D gene unclear. Deletions cut 6 bases from V and 3 bases from J, with 9 bases between. The CDR3 has 12 amino acids. Germline V gene lookup returns CDR1 MNHNS and CDR2 SASEGT. In DNA form, the CDR3 reads TGTGCCAGCAGCTGGGGTGGCTACGAGCAGTACTTC. Encoded protein: CASSWGGYEQYF.

The chain recombines TRBV9 with TRBJ1-2, with 9 bases identical to TRBD1. CDR1 is SGDLS, CDR2 YYNGEE, per germline. The CDR3 has 17 amino acids. J gave up 2 bases and V 2 bases, and 10 bases lay outside the gene matches. CDR3 nucleotide sequence: TGTGCCAGCAGCGTCGGGACAGGGATTTCGTTGAACTATGGCTACACCTTC. Translated: CASSVGTGISLNYGYTF.

The chain couples TRBV29-1 to TRBJ1-2; D gene unclear. CDR1 is SQVTM, CDR2 ANQGSEA, per germline. This CDR3 spans 13 amino acids. Trimming shortened V by 3 bases and J by 8 bases, and 16 bases separated the two germline ends. The CDR3 coding sequence is TGCAGCGTTGATGGGCCAGGAGGTTTCGGCTACACCTTC. Its protein product is CSVDGPGGFGYTF. The full variable domain, rest sourced from reference TRBV29-1 and TRBJ1-2, is SAVISQKPSRDICQRGTSLTIQCQVDSQVTMMFWYRQQPGQSLTLIATANQGSEATYESGFVIDKFPISRPNLTFSTLTVSNMSPEDSSIYLCSVDGPGGFGYTFGSGTRLTVV.

The J gene is TRBJ2-5, the V gene TRBV29-1, with D unresolved. Trimming pared 5 bases from V and 1 base from J, leaving 14 bases between. This CDR3 region has 14 residues. Germline V lookup: CDR1 SQVTM, CDR2 ANQGSEA. The CDR3 spells CSVLRVALQETQYF. CDR3 coding DNA: TGCAGCGTTCTCCGGGTGGCGCTCCAAGAGACCCAGTACTTC.

Here the CDR3 reads CASSQGTSGIYEQYF. CDR3 DNA: TGTGCCAGCAGCCAGGGAACTAGCGGGATCTACGAGCAGTACTTC. This rearrangement joins TRBV4-2 to TRBJ2-7; the match to TRBD2 covers 10 bases. V lost 3 bases and J lost 3; bases outside the gene matches: 5. Per the germline V gene, CDR1 is LGHNA and CDR2 is YNFKEQ. The CDR3 length is 15 residues.

J is TRBJ1-1 and V is TRBV10-1, with D tentatively TRBD1 (5 bases). CDR1 and CDR2 (germline): WNHNN, SYGVQD (reference sequence). With 8 bases removed from V and 0 bases from J, the gap between germline ends came to 22 bases. The CDR3 consists of 17 residues. As DNA, the CDR3 is TGCGCCAGCTGTCGAGGGAGACAGAGCGCAATGAACACTGAAGCTTTCTTT. Residues: CASCRGRQSAMNTEAFF.

The table lists this clone with a count of one. This sequence joins TRBV29-1 and TRBJ1-1; D call uncertain. The CDR3 runs to 13 residues. V was shortened by 4 bases and J by 1 base, with 10 bases between the two germline ends. Germline V lookup: CDR1 SQVTM, CDR2 ANQGSEA. CDR3 loop: CSVAGQSNTEAFF. In DNA form, the CDR3 reads TGCAGCGTTGCAGGCCAGTCGAACACTGAAGCTTTCTTT.

The count of this clone is one. This chain uses TRBV4-1 with TRBJ2-5; D is ambiguous. The germline V gene has CDR1 MGHRA and CDR2 YSYEKL. Between the trimmed V and J ends, which lost 2 bases and 5 bases, there was a span of 12 bases. The CDR3 spans 14 residues. The CDR3 reads CASSQPSSVETQYF. CDR3 in DNA: TGCGCCAGCAGCCAACCAAGCAGTGTGGAGACCCAGTACTTC.

The rearrangement uses TRBV6-5 and TRBJ1-2; possibly TRBD1 for D (6 bases). Germline loops: CDR1 MNHEY, CDR2 SVGAGI. The CDR3 sequence is 14 residues long. The V and J ends lost 0 bases and 4 bases respectively, with 9 bases between them. In DNA, the CDR3 is TGTGCCAGCAGTTACTCAGGACAGTCCTATGGCTACACCTTC. Translating gives CASSYSGQSYGYTF.

The chain joins TRBV19 to TRBJ2-1; D is perhaps TRBD1 (6 bases). Trimming pared 8 bases from V and 4 bases from J, leaving 15 bases between. The germline gives CDR1 LNHDA, CDR2 SQIVND (reference sequence). This CDR3 spans 14 amino acids. CDR3 sequence (DNA): TGTGCCAGTCAACAGGGTTTAAGGTACAATGAGCAGTTCTTC. This gives the protein CASQQGLRYNEQFF.

The J gene is TRBJ2-1, the V gene TRBV7-9; D perhaps matches TRBD2 (6 bases). V was clipped by 0 bases and J by 0 bases, with 15 bases between them. The CDR3 has 18 amino acids. Germline CDR1 is SEHNR and CDR2 is FQNEAQ (reference sequence). CDR3 in amino acids: CASSLAQSSVSSYNEQFF. The CDR3, as DNA: TGTGCCAGCAGCTTAGCGCAGTCTAGCGTGAGCTCCTACAATGAGCAGTTCTTC.

The CDR3 loop reads CASSIISGTPDTQYF. The CDR3 DNA reads as TGTGCCAGTAGTATAATCAGCGGGACCCCAGATACGCAGTATTTT. The chain carries TRBV19 and TRBJ2-3; 7 bases line up with TRBD2. CDR1 LNHDA and CDR2 SQIVND come from the germline V gene (reference sequence). With V trimmed by 2 bases and J by 4 bases, 6 bases remained unmatched. This CDR3 region has 15 residues. The complete variable domain, with remaining parts taken from reference TRBV19 and TRBJ2-3, reads DGGITQSPKYLFRKEGQNVTLSCEQNLNHDAMYWYRQDPGQGLRLIYYSQIVNDFQKGDIAEGYSVSREKKESFPLTVTSAQKNPTAFYLCASSIISGTPDTQYFGPGTRLTVL.

V is TRBV11-2 and J is TRBJ2-3, with 9 bases matching TRBD1. This CDR3 has 16 residues. Germline trimming cut 0 bases from V and 0 bases from J; bases unmatched to any gene: 1. Looked up from germline, CDR1 is SGHAT and CDR2 is FQNNGV. In DNA, the CDR3 is TGTGCCAGCAGCTTAGAGGGACAGGGAAGCACAGATACGCAGTATTTT. Residues: CASSLEGQGSTDTQYF.